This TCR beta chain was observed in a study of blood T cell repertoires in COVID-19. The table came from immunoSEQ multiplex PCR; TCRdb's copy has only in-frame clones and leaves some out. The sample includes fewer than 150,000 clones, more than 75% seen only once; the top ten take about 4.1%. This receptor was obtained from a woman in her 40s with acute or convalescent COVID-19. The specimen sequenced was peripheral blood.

CDR3 sequence (DNA): TGTGCCAGCAGCCAACAGGGGGCCGGCACAGATACGCAGTATTTT. This translates into CASSQQGAGTDTQYF. V usage is TRBV9 and J usage is TRBJ2-3; TRBD1 matches 9 bases. Germline-derived CDR1 and CDR2 are SGDLS and YYNGEE. The CDR3 loop spans 15 amino acids. Trimming cost V 4 bases and J 1 base; bases outside gene matches: 4. Full variable domain (remainder filled in from reference TRBV9 and TRBJ2-3): DSGVTQTPKHLITATGQRVTLRCSPRSGDLSVYWYQQSLDQGLQFLIQYYNGEERAKGNILERFSAQQFPDLHSELNLSSLELGDSALYFCASSQQGAGTDTQYFGPGTRLTVL.